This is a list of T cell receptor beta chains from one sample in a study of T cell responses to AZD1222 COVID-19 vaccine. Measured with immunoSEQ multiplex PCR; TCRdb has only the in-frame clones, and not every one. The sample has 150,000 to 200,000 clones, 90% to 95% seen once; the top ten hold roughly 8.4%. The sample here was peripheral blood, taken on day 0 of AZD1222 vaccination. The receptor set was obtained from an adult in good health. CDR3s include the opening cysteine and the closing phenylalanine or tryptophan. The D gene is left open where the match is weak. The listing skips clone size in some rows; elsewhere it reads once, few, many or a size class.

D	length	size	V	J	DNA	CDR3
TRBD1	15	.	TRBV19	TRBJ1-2	TGTGCCAGTATTCGAACAGGGGGCTCTAGCTATGGCTACACCTTC	CASIRTGGSSYGYTF
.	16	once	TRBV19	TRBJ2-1	TGTGCCAGTAGTTTCCCGGACGGGAGCTCCTACAATGAGCAGTTCTTC	CASSFPDGSSYNEQFF
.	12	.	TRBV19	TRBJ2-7	TGTGCCAGTAGCTCGGGGGACTACGAGCAGTACTTC	CASSSGDYEQYF
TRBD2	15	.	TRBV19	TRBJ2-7	TGTGCCAGTAGTCGTGGGACTAGCGGGTGGTACGAGCAGTACTTC	CASSRGTSGWYEQYF
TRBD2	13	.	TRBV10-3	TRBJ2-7	TGTGCCGTAACCGGGACTAGTAATTACGAGCAGTACTTC	CAVTGTSNYEQYF
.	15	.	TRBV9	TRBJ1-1	TGTGCCAGCAGCGTACTCCCCGGTGGGAACACTGAAGCTTTCTTT	CASSVLPGGNTEAFF
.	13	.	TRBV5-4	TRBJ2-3	TGTGCCAGCAGCAAGGGCCCCGGAGATACGCAGTATTTT	CASSKGPGDTQYF
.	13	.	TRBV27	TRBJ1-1	TGTGCCAGCGGTGAAGCTGTGAACACTGAAGCTTTCTTT	CASGEAVNTEAFF
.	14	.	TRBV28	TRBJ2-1	TGTGCCACCTGGAGGGGGATTTCCTACAATGAGCAGTTCTTC	CATWRGISYNEQFF
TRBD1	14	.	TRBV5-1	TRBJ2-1	TGCGCCAGCAGACGGACAGGGAACTACAATGAGCAGTTCTTC	CASRRTGNYNEQFF
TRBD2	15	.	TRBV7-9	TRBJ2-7	TGTGCCAGCAGCTCAGGACTAGCGATCCAATACGAGCAGTACTTC	CASSSGLAIQYEQYF
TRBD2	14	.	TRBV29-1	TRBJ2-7	TGCAGCGTTGAAAGACTAGCGGGAGTGGGTGAGCAGTACTTC	CSVERLAGVGEQYF
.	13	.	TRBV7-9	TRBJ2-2	TGTGCCAGCAGCTCGGTCGGGGCCGGGGAGCTGTTTTTT	CASSSVGAGELFF
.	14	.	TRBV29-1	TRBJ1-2	TGCAGCGCCTCGGGAGCCCAAGCTAACTATGGCTACACCTTC	CSASGAQANYGYTF
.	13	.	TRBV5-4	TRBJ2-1	TGTGCCAGCAGCGGTAACTCCTACAATGAGCAGTTCTTC	CASSGNSYNEQFF
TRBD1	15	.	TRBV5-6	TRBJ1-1	TGTGCCAGCAGCCATAGACAGGGTTGGTACACTGAAGCTTTCTTT	CASSHRQGWYTEAFF